The rows below give T cell receptor beta chains drawn from one sample of a study of PD-L1 blockade in urothelial cancer. The protocol was immunoSEQ multiplex PCR, while the TCRdb copy is restricted to in-frame clones and leaves out a portion. There are about 120,000 clones in the sample; roughly 86% occur only once, and 2.4% lies in the top ten. Sample: PBMCs, taken around atezolizumab (anti-PD-L1) treatment. All receptors come from a man aged 50 or older with urothelial cancer. CDR3s include the opening cysteine and the closing phenylalanine or tryptophan. The order of the fields is D gene, clone size, J gene, V gene, CDR3 protein, CDR3 DNA. D genes are given only for firm matches. Clone size, where shown, is once, few, many, or a class for clones that have expanded.

>-|-|TRBJ1-5|TRBV7-8
CASSFAASQPQHF
TGTGCCAGCAGCTTTGCGGCAAGTCAGCCCCAGCATTTT
>TRBD1|-|TRBJ1-3|TRBV5-1
CASRDRGAGNTIYF
TGCGCCAGCAGGGACAGGGGAGCTGGAAACACCATATATTTT
>TRBD1|-|TRBJ2-5|TRBV7-7
CASSLGQGRIETQYF
TGTGCTAGCAGCTTGGGACAGGGGAGAATAGAGACCCAGTACTTC
>-|few|TRBJ2-7|TRBV14
CASSQDPSGRASEQYF
TGTGCCAGCAGCCAAGACCCGTCGGGAAGGGCCAGCGAGCAGTACTTC
>-|-|TRBJ2-5|TRBV30
CASKVQGRIYQETQYF
TGTGCCTCCAAGGTGCAGGGTCGAATCTATCAAGAGACCCAGTACTTC
>-|-|TRBJ2-1|TRBV5-4
CASSLGGASYNEQFF
TGTGCCAGCAGCTTGGGCGGAGCCTCCTACAATGAGCAGTTCTTC
>TRBD2|-|TRBJ2-3|TRBV5-1
CASSGLAGGLHTDTQYF
TGCGCCAGCAGCGGACTAGCGGGAGGCCTACACACAGATACGCAGTATTTT
>-|-|TRBJ1-5|TRBV15
CATSRDFQLGNQPQHF
TGTGCCACCAGCAGAGATTTCCAGCTAGGAAATCAGCCCCAGCATTTT
>TRBD2|-|TRBJ2-5|TRBV15
CATSREALAGASTQYF
TGTGCCACCAGCAGAGAGGCGCTAGCGGGAGCTTCGACCCAGTACTTC
>-|-|TRBJ2-3|TRBV11-2
CASSLVGWRGGDTQYF
TGTGCCAGCAGCTTAGTCGGGTGGAGGGGTGGTGATACGCAGTATTTT